A selection of T cell receptor beta chains follows, all from one sample in a study of regulatory T cells in long-lasting Graves disease. MiXCR, applied by TCRdb to the multiplex PCR reads, yields one record per CDR3 protein. The sample has more than 400,000 distinct CDR3 sequences; 15% to 20% are singletons. These data are also associated with another study on T cells in Graves' hyperthyroidism and ophthalmopathy.

Sequences were derived from peripheral blood mononuclear cells (PBMCs), sampled at new diagnosis, from a patient treated with antithyroid drugs. Every receptor here comes from a man in his forties with Graves disease. The CDR3 runs from the conserved cysteine through the conserved F or W. A D gene is named only where the DNA matches it firmly. Some rows have no size entry. The others give once, few or many, or a class for an expanded clone.

16	TRBD2	TRBV5-1	TRBJ2-7	NA	CASSLDETGGSYEQYF	TGCGCCAGCAGCTTGGACGAAACGGGAGGCTCCTACGAGCAGTACTTC
16	NA	TRBV2	TRBJ1-3	few	CASSANRAQSGNTIYF	TGTGCCAGCAGTGCAAACCGGGCCCAGTCCGGAAACACCATATATTTT
14	TRBD2	TRBV6-2/TRBV6-3	TRBJ2-4	NA	CASSYVAGENIQYF	TGTGCCAGCAGTTACGTAGCGGGAGAAAACATTCAGTACTTC
15	TRBD2	TRBV5-1	TRBJ2-7	many	CASSLGLADTYEQYF	TGCGCCAGCAGCTTGGGACTAGCGGATACCTACGAGCAGTACTTC
18	TRBD2	TRBV27	TRBJ2-3	NA	CASSSPIRLAGDLYTQYF	TGTGCCAGCAGTTCCCCGATCAGACTAGCGGGAGATTTATATACGCAGTATTTT
12	NA	TRBV20-1	TRBJ2-5	many	CSGRVRGETQYF	TGCAGTGGCAGGGTACGAGGGGAGACCCAGTACTTC
15	TRBD2	TRBV5-4	TRBJ2-3	NA	CASSPAGTSSDTQYF	TGTGCCAGCAGCCCGGCGGGGACTAGCTCCGATACGCAGTATTTT
15	NA	TRBV11-3	TRBJ2-7	many	CASSLDAASSYEQYF	TGTGCCAGCAGCTTAGATGCGGCCAGCTCCTACGAGCAGTACTTC
13	NA	TRBV6-1	TRBJ2-5	few	CASLRGLQETQYF	TGTGCCAGCTTACGGGGTCTCCAAGAGACCCAGTACTTC
11	NA	TRBV7-9	TRBJ2-5	few	CAKWFSETQYF	TGTGCCAAGTGGTTTTCAGAGACCCAGTACTTC
15	NA	TRBV20-1	TRBJ1-5	NA	CSASYSVTSNQPQHF	TGCAGTGCTAGTTATAGTGTGACGAGCAATCAGCCCCAGCATTTT
14	NA	TRBV19	TRBJ1-2	NA	CASKQVERAPGYTF	TGTGCCAGTAAGCAGGTTGAGAGGGCGCCAGGCTACACCTTC
15	NA	TRBV6-5	TRBJ2-3	NA	CASSYSSQLADTQYF	TGTGCCAGCAGTTACTCGAGCCAGTTAGCAGATACGCAGTATTTT
14	NA	TRBV7-9	TRBJ2-1	many	CASSSALTYNEQFF	TGTGCCAGCAGCTCGGCCCTCACCTACAATGAGCAGTTCTTC
20	NA	TRBV3-1	TRBJ2-1	few	CASSQRTGAASGVKYNEQFF	TGTGCCAGCAGCCAGCGGACAGGGGCCGCTAGCGGGGTAAAATACAATGAGCAGTTCTTC
12	TRBD1	TRBV24-1	TRBJ1-1	few	CATSSPGQGAFF	TGTGCCACCAGTTCACCGGGACAGGGAGCTTTCTTT
13	TRBD1	TRBV6-5	TRBJ2-1	NA	CASSSADRYEQFF	TGTGCCAGCAGTTCGGCGGACAGGTATGAGCAGTTCTTC
15	TRBD2	TRBV20-1	TRBJ2-7	few	CSARDSAGVIYEQYF	TGCAGTGCTAGAGATTCTGCGGGAGTTATCTACGAGCAGTACTTC
13	NA	TRBV30	TRBJ2-2	many	CAWTVLSTGELFF	TGTGCCTGGACCGTCTTGAGCACCGGGGAGCTGTTTTTT
19	TRBD2	TRBV3-1	TRBJ2-2	NA	CASSQDLRLAGTNTGELFF	TGTGCCAGCAGCCAAGATCTGCGACTAGCGGGAACGAACACCGGGGAGCTGTTTTTT
17	TRBD2	TRBV5-4	TRBJ2-5	NA	CASSLKRTSGSQETQYF	TGTGCCAGCAGCTTGAAGAGGACTAGCGGTTCCCAAGAGACCCAGTACTTC
14	NA	TRBV11-2	TRBJ2-7	many	CASSLEVHYNEQYF	TGTGCCAGCAGCTTAGAGGTGCATTATAACGAGCAGTACTTC
19	TRBD2	TRBV3-1	TRBJ2-7	many	CASSQVTSGRSNKLYEQYF	TGTGCCAGCAGCCAAGTCACTAGCGGGAGGAGTAACAAACTCTACGAGCAGTACTTC
16	NA	TRBV12-3/TRBV12-4	TRBJ2-1	many	CASSLVRQSSYNEQFF	TGTGCCAGCAGTTTAGTCCGACAGAGCTCCTACAATGAGCAGTTCTTC
13	NA	TRBV20-1	TRBJ2-1	many	CSARVSAHNEQFF	TGCAGTGCTAGAGTTAGCGCGCACAATGAGCAGTTCTTC
15	TRBD1	TRBV12-3/TRBV12-4	TRBJ1-6	many	CASSLGQGHNSPLHF	TGTGCCAGCAGTTTAGGACAGGGGCATAATTCACCCCTCCACTTT
14	TRBD1	TRBV6-1	TRBJ1-5	NA	CASTLQGAGQPQHF	TGTGCCAGCACCTTACAGGGGGCGGGGCAGCCCCAGCATTTT
15	TRBD2	TRBV11-3	TRBJ2-5	many	CASSHTSGIGETQYF	TGTGCCAGCAGCCATACTAGCGGGATAGGAGAGACCCAGTACTTC
14	NA	TRBV10-3	TRBJ2-3	NA	CAIRKVGGTDTQYF	TGTGCCATCAGAAAAGTGGGGGGCACAGATACGCAGTATTTT
12	NA	TRBV12-3/TRBV12-4	TRBJ2-5	NA	CASSLAMETQYF	TGTGCCAGCAGTTTAGCGATGGAGACCCAGTACTTC
14	TRBD2	TRBV30	TRBJ2-7	many	CAWSSGGGTYEQYF	TGTGCCTGGTCATCTGGGGGGGGAACCTACGAGCAGTACTTC
14	NA	TRBV2	TRBJ2-3	medium-sized	CASSEDLATHTQYF	TGTGCCAGCAGTGAAGACCTAGCGACGCATACGCAGTATTTT
16	NA	TRBV7-6	TRBJ2-3	NA	CASSLVAGGVGDTQYF	TGTGCCAGCAGCTTAGTTGCGGGTGGGGTTGGTGATACGCAGTATTTT
15	NA	TRBV12-3/TRBV12-4	TRBJ1-5	many	CASRSKDSSNQPQHF	TGTGCCAGCAGATCAAAGGACAGTAGCAATCAGCCCCAGCATTTT
14	NA	TRBV5-1	TRBJ2-5	few	CASSLVGGEETQYF	TGCGCCAGCAGCTTGGTTGGGGGAGAAGAGACCCAGTACTTC
12	NA	TRBV3-1	TRBJ2-7	many	CASSSIYSEQYF	TGTGCCAGCAGCTCTATATACAGCGAGCAGTACTTC
18	TRBD2	TRBV20-1	TRBJ2-3	many	CSARDGLAGAKATDTQYF	TGCAGTGCTAGAGATGGACTAGCGGGAGCCAAAGCCACAGATACGCAGTATTTT
13	NA	TRBV5-6	TRBJ1-4	few	CASSLYGNEKLFF	TGTGCCAGCAGCTTATACGGGAACGAAAAACTGTTTTTT
15	TRBD1	TRBV24-1	TRBJ2-3	NA	CATSDSGQGTDTQYF	TGTGCCACCAGTGACTCGGGACAGGGCACAGATACGCAGTATTTT
15	NA	TRBV28	TRBJ2-7	many	CASSLNPDGTYEQYF	TGTGCCAGCAGTTTAAACCCGGACGGGACCTACGAGCAGTACTTC
15	TRBD2	TRBV6-2/TRBV6-3	TRBJ2-7	NA	CASIAGGWYPYEQYF	TGTGCCAGCATTGCCGGGGGGTGGTATCCCTACGAGCAGTACTTC
14	TRBD1	TRBV24-1	TRBJ2-7	many	CATSDAGTDYEQYF	TGTGCCACCAGTGATGCCGGGACAGACTACGAGCAGTACTTC
13	TRBD1	TRBV5-1	TRBJ2-1	many	CASSSAGTGLQFF	TGCGCCAGCAGCTCCGCCGGGACAGGGTTGCAGTTCTTC
13	NA	TRBV20-1	TRBJ2-5	many	CSASKASGETQYF	TGCAGTGCTAGTAAGGCCAGCGGGGAGACCCAGTACTTC
14	NA	TRBV11-1	TRBJ2-2	many	CASSLAVGAGELFF	TGTGCCAGCAGCTTAGCCGTAGGGGCCGGGGAGCTGTTTTTT
15	NA	TRBV11-1	TRBJ1-1	many	CASSPLGRGVTEAFF	TGTGCCAGCAGCCCCCTGGGGAGGGGCGTCACTGAAGCTTTCTTT
14	TRBD2	TRBV19	TRBJ2-7	NA	CASRPSGNRFEQYF	TGTGCCAGTAGACCTAGCGGGAATCGGTTCGAGCAGTACTTC
15	NA	TRBV18	TRBJ2-7	many	CASSPDSRRTGEQYF	TGTGCCAGCTCACCAGACAGCCGGCGGACCGGAGAGCAGTACTTC
14	TRBD1	TRBV20-1	TRBJ2-5	NA	CSARGQAGVSAQYF	TGCAGTGCTAGGGGACAGGCCGGCGTGTCGGCCCAGTACTTC
14	NA	TRBV2	TRBJ1-3	many	CASSVVLSGNTIYF	TGTGCCAGCAGTGTGGTCCTCTCTGGAAACACCATATATTTT
13	NA	TRBV27	TRBJ2-7	many	CASKKQGSYEQYF	TGTGCCAGCAAGAAACAGGGTTCCTACGAGCAGTACTTC